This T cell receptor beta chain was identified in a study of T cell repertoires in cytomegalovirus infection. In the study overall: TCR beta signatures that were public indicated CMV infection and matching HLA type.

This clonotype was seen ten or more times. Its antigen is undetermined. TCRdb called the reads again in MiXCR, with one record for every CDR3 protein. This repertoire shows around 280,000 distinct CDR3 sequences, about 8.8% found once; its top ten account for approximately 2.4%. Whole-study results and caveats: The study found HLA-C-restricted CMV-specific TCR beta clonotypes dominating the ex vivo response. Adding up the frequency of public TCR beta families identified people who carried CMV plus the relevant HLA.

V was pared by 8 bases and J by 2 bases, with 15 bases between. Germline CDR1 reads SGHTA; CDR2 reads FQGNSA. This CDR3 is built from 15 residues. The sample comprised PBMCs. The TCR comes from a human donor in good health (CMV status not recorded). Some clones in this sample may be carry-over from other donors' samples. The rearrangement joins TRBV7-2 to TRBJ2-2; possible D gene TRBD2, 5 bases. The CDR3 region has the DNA TGTGCCAGCTCTTTTTCTTCTAGCAACACCGGGGAGCTGTTTTTT. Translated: CASSFSSSNTGELFF.